This note documents a single T cell receptor (beta chain) sequence. Seattle's cohort entered during active infection and was followed longitudinally. In the original processing: Estimated nucleated cell counts came from reference gene primer amplification. The assay was immunoSEQ multiplex PCR, and TCRdb's table has in-frame clones only and misses some. The DNA was the basis for D and trimming; V, J and clone size are from that table. This sample has around 160,000 clones, with around 85% found just once. This specimen belongs to a study of blood T cell repertoires in COVID-19. Looking at the study overall: From the United States, Italy and Spain came samples of acute and convalescent COVID-19.

V shed 4 bases and J 3 bases; nucleotides not matched to a gene: 8. The CDR3 totals 16 residues. The germline gives CDR1 LNHDA, CDR2 SQIVND (reference sequence). This TCR derives from a woman aged 60-75 years with COVID-19, enrolled during active disease. Sequences were obtained from peripheral blood. The chain combines TRBV19 with TRBJ2-3; 9 positions agree with TRBD2. The CDR3 sequence is CASSNTGGGETDTQYF. The CDR3 coding sequence is TGTGCCAGTAGTAATACTGGCGGGGGGGAGACAGATACGCAGTATTTT.